These T cell receptor beta chains were read from a single sample in a study of T cells in Graves' hyperthyroidism and ophthalmopathy. Each CDR3 protein is one row after TCRdb ran MiXCR on the multiplex PCR reads. The sample has 400,000 to 500,000 distinct CDR3 sequences, 12% to 15% seen once. The sequenced material came from blood. The receptor set was obtained from a woman under 30 with Graves' hyperthyroidism. Each CDR3 is given with its conserved first and last residue. The order of the fields is V gene, D gene, clone size, CDR3 length, J gene, CDR3 DNA, CDR3 protein. D genes are given only for firm matches. Some rows have no size entry. The others give once, few or many, or a class for an expanded clone.

TRBV6-8	TRBD1	.	13	TRBJ2-7	TGTGCCAGCACCCCTGACAGGGCCTACGAGCAGTACTTC	CASTPDRAYEQYF
TRBV11-2	TRBD2	many	15	TRBJ2-7	TGTGCCAGCAGCTTTAGGACTAGTGCTTCCTACGAGCAGTACTTC	CASSFRTSASYEQYF
TRBV5-1	TRBD2	many	14	TRBJ2-7	TGCGCCAGCAGCCTCGGACTAGCTGACTACGAGCAGTACTTC	CASSLGLADYEQYF
TRBV20-1	TRBD1	many	13	TRBJ2-7	TGCAGTGCTACCGGGACAGGGAACGACGAGCAGTACTTC	CSATGTGNDEQYF
TRBV20-1	.	many	14	TRBJ1-2	TGCAGTGCAACGTGGGGGGGTGGTGTCTATGGCTACACCTTC	CSATWGGGVYGYTF
TRBV28	.	few	14	TRBJ2-2	TGTGCCAGCAGTCTCCCCGGAGAGGCCGGGGAGCTGTTTTTT	CASSLPGEAGELFF
TRBV10-2	TRBD1	many	12	TRBJ1-1	TGCGCCAGCGGACAGGGAAACACTGAAGCTTTCTTT	CASGQGNTEAFF
TRBV7-2	.	few	16	TRBJ1-1	TGTGCCAGCAGCTTATTGTCAGGGCGATCCGGTACTGAAGCTTTCTTT	CASSLLSGRSGTEAFF
TRBV19	.	.	15	TRBJ2-1	TGTGCCAGTAGTGAACAGGTCAGCTCCTACAATGAGCAGTTCTTC	CASSEQVSSYNEQFF
TRBV7-3	.	few	16	TRBJ2-2	TGTGCCAGCAGCTTCCAGGGTGTTACGGGCACCGGGGAGCTGTTTTTT	CASSFQGVTGTGELFF
TRBV5-8	TRBD1	once	14	TRBJ1-5	TGTGCCAGCAGCTACGACAGGGGGCCTCAGCCCCAGCATTTT	CASSYDRGPQPQHF
TRBV30	TRBD1	many	13	TRBJ1-2	TGTGCCTGGAGTGCCAGGACAGGGATCGGCTACACCTTC	CAWSARTGIGYTF
TRBV6-2/TRBV6-3	TRBD1	few	14	TRBJ1-3	TGTGCCAGCAGTCAGGACAGGACTCGAAACACCATATATTTT	CASSQDRTRNTIYF
TRBV7-6	TRBD1	.	20	TRBJ1-5	TGTGCCAGCAGCTTAAGGAGCCCCGTTCCGGGACAGGGGCACAATCAGCCCCAGCATTTT	CASSLRSPVPGQGHNQPQHF
TRBV5-1	TRBD1	many	16	TRBJ2-1	TGCGCCAGCAGCTTGAGGGGGACAGGGTCCTACAATGAGCAGTTCTTC	CASSLRGTGSYNEQFF
TRBV25-1	TRBD1	many	14	TRBJ2-7	TGTGCCAGCCATGTACGACAGGGGGCTGGAGAGCAGTACTTC	CASHVRQGAGEQYF
TRBV9	.	few	14	TRBJ1-1	TGTGCCAGCAGCGTAGGAGGGGAGGACAGAGAAGCTTTCTTT	CASSVGGEDREAFF
TRBV6-1	.	few	16	TRBJ2-3	TGTGCCAACGGGTTAAGAGGGATCTCAGCGGGAGATACGCAGTATTTT	CANGLRGISAGDTQYF
TRBV18	TRBD1	.	16	TRBJ2-5	TGTGCCAGCTCACCGACCGGGACAGGGTACCAAGAGACCCAGTACTTC	CASSPTGTGYQETQYF
TRBV7-3	.	many	18	TRBJ1-5	TGTGCCAGCAGCTTAATCACCCCGCCCAACAGGGCCAATCAGCCCCAGCATTTT	CASSLITPPNRANQPQHF
TRBV7-2	TRBD1	many	14	TRBJ1-2	TGTGCCAGCAGCCTCGACGGACAGGGGATTGGCTACACCTTC	CASSLDGQGIGYTF
TRBV9	TRBD1	.	16	TRBJ2-2	TGTGCCAGCAGCCCAGGGGGTATGGACAGCACCGGGGAGCTGTTTTTT	CASSPGGMDSTGELFF
TRBV24-1	.	many	13	TRBJ1-1	TGTGCCACCCCCCCCACGGTGAACACTGAAGCTTTCTTT	CATPPTVNTEAFF
TRBV27	.	many	13	TRBJ2-2	TGTGCCAGCAGGCCCCTCGGGGCCGGGGAGCTGTTTTTT	CASRPLGAGELFF
TRBV11-3	TRBD1	many	16	TRBJ2-1	TGTGCCAGCAGCTCTTCGGGACAGTACGGGTACAATGAGCAGTTCTTC	CASSSSGQYGYNEQFF
TRBV13	.	many	15	TRBJ2-5	TGTGCCAGCAGCTCCGCCCCAGCGGTAGGGGAGACCCAGTACTTC	CASSSAPAVGETQYF
TRBV9	.	many	13	TRBJ2-2	TGTGCCAGCAGGGGGGAAAGCACCGGGGAGCTGTTTTTT	CASRGESTGELFF
TRBV30	.	many	11	TRBJ2-1	TGTGCCTGGAGCATGTACAATGAGCAGTTCTTC	CAWSMYNEQFF
TRBV3-1	.	.	13	TRBJ1-2	TGTGCCAGCAGCCAAGAAGCCCGCTATGGCTACACCTTC	CASSQEARYGYTF
TRBV6-5	.	few	16	TRBJ2-2	TGTGCCAGCAGTTCCCCCAGCGGGTTGAACACCGGGGAGCTGTTTTTT	CASSSPSGLNTGELFF
TRBV29-1	.	.	12	TRBJ1-1	TGCAGCGTTGCCAGGGGAAACACTGAAGCTTTCTTT	CSVARGNTEAFF